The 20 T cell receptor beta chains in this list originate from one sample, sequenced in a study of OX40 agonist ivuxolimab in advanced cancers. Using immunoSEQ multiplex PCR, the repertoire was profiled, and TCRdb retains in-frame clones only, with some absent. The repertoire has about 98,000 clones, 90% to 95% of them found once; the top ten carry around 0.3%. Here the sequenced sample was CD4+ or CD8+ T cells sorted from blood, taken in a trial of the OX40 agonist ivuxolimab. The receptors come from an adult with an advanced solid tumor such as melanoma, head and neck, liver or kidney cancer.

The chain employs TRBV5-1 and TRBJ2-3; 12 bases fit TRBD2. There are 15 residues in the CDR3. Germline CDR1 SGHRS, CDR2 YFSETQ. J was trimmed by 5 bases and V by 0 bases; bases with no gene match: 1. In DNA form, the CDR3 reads TGCGCCAGCAGCTTGGAGGGACTAGCGGGAGATACGCAGTATTTT. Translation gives CASSLEGLAGDTQYF.

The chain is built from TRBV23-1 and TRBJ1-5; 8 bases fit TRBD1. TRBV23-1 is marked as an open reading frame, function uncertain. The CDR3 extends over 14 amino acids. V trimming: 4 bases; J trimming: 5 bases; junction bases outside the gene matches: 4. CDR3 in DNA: TGCGCCAGCAGTCTTGACAGGGGCGATCAGCCCCAGCATTTT. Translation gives CASSLDRGDQPQHF.

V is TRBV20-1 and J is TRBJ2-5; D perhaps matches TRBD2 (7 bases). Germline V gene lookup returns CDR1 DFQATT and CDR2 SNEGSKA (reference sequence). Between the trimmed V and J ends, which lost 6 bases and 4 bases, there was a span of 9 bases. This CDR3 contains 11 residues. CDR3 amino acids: CSAGGRETQYF. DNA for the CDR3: TGCAGTGCGGGGGGGCGAGAGACCCAGTACTTC.

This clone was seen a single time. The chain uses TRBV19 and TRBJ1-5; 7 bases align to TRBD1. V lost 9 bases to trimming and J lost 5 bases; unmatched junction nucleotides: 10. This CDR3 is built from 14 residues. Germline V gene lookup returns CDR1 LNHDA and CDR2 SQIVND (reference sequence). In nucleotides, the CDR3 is TGTGCCAGCCAAGGCAGGGGGGCAGATCAGCCCCAGCATTTT. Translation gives CASQGRGADQPQHF.

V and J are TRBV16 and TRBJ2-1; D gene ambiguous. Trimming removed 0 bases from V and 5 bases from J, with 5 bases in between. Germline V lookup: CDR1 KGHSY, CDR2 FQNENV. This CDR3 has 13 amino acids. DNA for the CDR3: TGTGCCAGCAGCCAATCTTGGGACAATGAGCAGTTCTTC. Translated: CASSQSWDNEQFF.

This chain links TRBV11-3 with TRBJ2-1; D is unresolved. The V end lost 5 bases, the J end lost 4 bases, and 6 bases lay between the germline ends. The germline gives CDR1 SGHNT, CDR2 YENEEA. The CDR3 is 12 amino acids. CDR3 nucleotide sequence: TGTGCCAGCAGCGAGAGGTACAATGAGCAGTTCTTC. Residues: CASSERYNEQFF.

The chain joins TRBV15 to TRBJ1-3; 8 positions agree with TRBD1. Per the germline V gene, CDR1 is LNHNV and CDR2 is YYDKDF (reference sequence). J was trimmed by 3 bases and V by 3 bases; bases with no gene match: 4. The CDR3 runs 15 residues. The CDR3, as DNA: TGTGCCACCAGCAGCCAGGGGGCAGGTGGAAACACCATATATTTT. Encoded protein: CATSSQGAGGNTIYF.

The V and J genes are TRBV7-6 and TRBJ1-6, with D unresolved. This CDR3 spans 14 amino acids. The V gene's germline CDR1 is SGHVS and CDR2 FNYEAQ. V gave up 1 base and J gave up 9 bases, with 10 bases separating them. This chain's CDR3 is CASSLEAGGSPLHF. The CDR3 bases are TGTGCCAGCAGCTTAGAAGCAGGTGGTTCACCCCTCCACTTT.

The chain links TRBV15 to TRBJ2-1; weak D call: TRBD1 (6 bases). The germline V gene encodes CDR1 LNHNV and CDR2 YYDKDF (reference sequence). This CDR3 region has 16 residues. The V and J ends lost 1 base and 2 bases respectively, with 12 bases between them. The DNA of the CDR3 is TGTGCCACCAGCAGAGGGAAAGGGACACCCTACAATGAGCAGTTCTTC. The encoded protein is CATSRGKGTPYNEQFF.

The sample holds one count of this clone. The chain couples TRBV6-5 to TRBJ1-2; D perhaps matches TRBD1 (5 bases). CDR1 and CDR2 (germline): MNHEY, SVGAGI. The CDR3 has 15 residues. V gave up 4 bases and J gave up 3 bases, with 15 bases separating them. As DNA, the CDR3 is TGTGCCAGCAGTTCCCATTCCGGGACGGACTATGGCTACACCTTC. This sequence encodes CASSSHSGTDYGYTF.

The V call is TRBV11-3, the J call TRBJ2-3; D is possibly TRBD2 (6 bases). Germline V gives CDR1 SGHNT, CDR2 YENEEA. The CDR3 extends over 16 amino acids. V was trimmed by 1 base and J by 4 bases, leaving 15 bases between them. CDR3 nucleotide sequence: TGTGCCAGCAGCTTAGGGAGGGGCGGGGTCGCAGATACGCAGTATTTT. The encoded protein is CASSLGRGGVADTQYF.

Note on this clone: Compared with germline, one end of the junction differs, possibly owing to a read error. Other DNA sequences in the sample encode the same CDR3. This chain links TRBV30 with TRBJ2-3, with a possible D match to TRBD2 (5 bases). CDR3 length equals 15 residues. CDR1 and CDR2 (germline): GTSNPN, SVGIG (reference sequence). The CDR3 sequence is CAWSVGGLRTDTQYF. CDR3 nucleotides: TGCGCCTGGAGTGTCGGTGGACTGCGCACAGATACGCAGTATTTT.

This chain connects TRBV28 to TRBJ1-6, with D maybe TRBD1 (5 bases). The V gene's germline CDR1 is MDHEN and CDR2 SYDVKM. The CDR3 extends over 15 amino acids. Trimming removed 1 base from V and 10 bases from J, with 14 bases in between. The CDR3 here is CASSLFPPGISPLHF. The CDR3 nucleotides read TGTGCCAGCAGTTTATTTCCCCCAGGGATCTCACCCCTCCACTTT. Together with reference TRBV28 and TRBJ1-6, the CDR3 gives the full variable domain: DVKVTQSSRYLVKRTGEKVFLECVQDMDHENMFWYRQDPGLGLRLIYFSYDVKMKEKGDIPEGYSVSREKKERFSLILESASTNQTSMYLCASSLFPPGISPLHFGNGTRLTVT.

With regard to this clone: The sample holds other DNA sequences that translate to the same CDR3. The CDR3 region has the DNA TGTGCCAGTAGTGCCACAGATACGCAGTATTTT. Protein sequence: CASSATDTQYF. The chain employs TRBV19 and TRBJ2-3; D is ambiguous. Germline V gene data show CDR1 as LNHDA and CDR2 as SQIVND (reference sequence). The CDR3 extends over 11 amino acids. The germline V and J ends were trimmed by 5 bases and 2 bases, with 2 bases remaining between them.

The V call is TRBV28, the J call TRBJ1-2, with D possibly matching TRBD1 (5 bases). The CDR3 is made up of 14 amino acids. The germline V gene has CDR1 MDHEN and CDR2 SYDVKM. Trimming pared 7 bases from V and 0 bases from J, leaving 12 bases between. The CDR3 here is CASTWGDANYGYTF. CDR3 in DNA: TGTGCCAGCACATGGGGGGACGCTAACTATGGCTACACCTTC.

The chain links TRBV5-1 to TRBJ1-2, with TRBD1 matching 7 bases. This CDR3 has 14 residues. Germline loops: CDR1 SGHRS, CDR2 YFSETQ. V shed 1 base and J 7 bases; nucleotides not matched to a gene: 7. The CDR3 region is CASSLRPSGGGYTF. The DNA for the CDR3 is TGCGCCAGCAGCTTGCGGCCGTCAGGGGGTGGCTACACCTTC.

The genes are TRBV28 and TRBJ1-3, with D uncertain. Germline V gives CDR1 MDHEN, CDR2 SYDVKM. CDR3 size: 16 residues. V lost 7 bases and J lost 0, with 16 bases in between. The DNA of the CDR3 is TGTGCCAGCACCTCATATCGGACGGACTCTGGAAACACCATATATTTT. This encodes CASTSYRTDSGNTIYF.

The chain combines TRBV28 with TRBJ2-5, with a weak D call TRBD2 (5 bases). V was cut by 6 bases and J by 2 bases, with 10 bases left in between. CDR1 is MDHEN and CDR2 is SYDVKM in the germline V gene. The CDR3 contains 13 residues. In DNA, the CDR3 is TGTGCCAGCAGCACTAGGTTACAAGAGACCCAGTACTTC. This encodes CASSTRLQETQYF.

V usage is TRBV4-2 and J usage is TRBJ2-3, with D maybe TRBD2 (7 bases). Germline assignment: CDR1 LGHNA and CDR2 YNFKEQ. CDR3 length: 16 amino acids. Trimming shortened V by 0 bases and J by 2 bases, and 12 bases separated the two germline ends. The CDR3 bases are TGTGCCAGCAGCCAAGATGTACGGGGGGCCACAGATACGCAGTATTTT. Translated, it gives CASSQDVRGATDTQYF.

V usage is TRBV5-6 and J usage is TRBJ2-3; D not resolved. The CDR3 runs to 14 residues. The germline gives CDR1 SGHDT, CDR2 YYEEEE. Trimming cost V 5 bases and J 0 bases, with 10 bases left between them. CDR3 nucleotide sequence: TGTGCCAGCAGAGCTTTGGGGAGCACAGATACGCAGTATTTT. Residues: CASRALGSTDTQYF.